This T cell receptor beta chain comes out of a study of brain T cells in children with intractable seizures. The study's findings and limits: Clones missing pre-surgery may reflect undersampling of that blood sample. Patients' HCMV serostatus was unknown; virus specificity rests on CDR3 similarity alone.

The sequenced cases were selected for having the highest brain T cell transcript signatures. The CDR3 is made up of 16 amino acids. V lost 0 bases and J 1 base, leaving 9 bases between the germline ends. In germline, CDR1 is MNHEY, CDR2 SVGEGT. The method was immunoSEQ multiplex PCR; TCRdb's version includes in-frame clones alone and lacks a portion of them. The sample holds about 64,000 clones, about 96% seen once. To note about this clone: Its antigen is unknown.

Here the sequenced sample was peripheral blood, taken at surgery. This receptor was obtained from a boy less than two years old with focal cortical dysplasia and intractable seizures. The V gene is TRBV6-2 or TRBV6-3, the J gene TRBJ2-2; TRBD2 might be the D (6 bases). CDR3 nucleotide sequence: TGTGCCAGCAGTTACTCGCGAGCGGGGAACACCGGGGAGCTGTTTTTT. Its translation: CASSYSRAGNTGELFF.